This T cell receptor (beta chain) was captured by sequencing in a study of shared clonotypes between healthy human individuals. Germline CDR1 MNHEY, CDR2 SVGAGI. CDR3 length equals 15 residues. The V and J ends lost 5 bases and 0 bases respectively, with 10 bases between them. Produced via immunoSEQ multiplex PCR; TCRdb's table is partial and in-frame only. The table lists 2,500,000 or so clones, roughly 92% of them singletons. The clonotype was recovered from a man between 18 and 29 years old in good health. The V gene is TRBV6-5, the J gene TRBJ2-2, with a tentative D call TRBD1 (6 bases). The sequencing input was naive CD4+ T cells sorted from blood. As to subset: CD45RA+ positively selected. Written as DNA, the CDR3 is TGTGCCAGCAGTACAGGGCGGGCGAACACCGGGGAGCTGTTTTTT. The encoded protein is CASSTGRANTGELFF.